These 30 T cell receptor beta chains originate from one sample sequenced in a study of chemoradiotherapy in HPV16-positive cancers. Sequencing was performed with immunoSEQ multiplex PCR; in TCRdb, only in-frame clones are kept and a portion is missing. The sample records roughly 23,000 clones, roughly 92% being singletons. The source was blood, collected from a patient who underwent chemoradiotherapy. The receptors come from a human donor with HPV-associated anogenital cancer.

The rearrangement uses TRBV4-2 and TRBJ2-7; 11 nucleotides match TRBD2. With 0 bases clipped from V and 5 bases from J, the junction kept 6 bases outside the gene matches. The germline gives CDR1 LGHNA, CDR2 YNFKEQ. The CDR3 is 16 residues long. DNA of the CDR3: TGTGCCAGCAGCCAAGATGCTAGCGGGGGGTCAAACGAGCAGTACTTC. It translates to CASSQDASGGSNEQYF.

The rearrangement links TRBV10-3 to TRBJ1-1; D unresolved. V lost 3 bases and J 0 bases, leaving 8 bases between the germline ends. The CDR3 length is 14 residues. In germline, CDR1 is ENHRY, CDR2 SYGVKD. DNA of the CDR3: TGTGCCATCAGTGATGACGGTATGAACACTGAAGCTTTCTTT. Its translation is CAISDDGMNTEAFF.

V gene TRBV7-2 combines with J gene TRBJ1-6; 10 bases are shared with TRBD1. The CDR3 spans 16 residues. Germline V gives CDR1 SGHTA, CDR2 FQGNSA. V was pared by 6 bases and J by 12 bases, with 14 bases of the junction left unmatched. CDR3 DNA: TGTGCCAGCAGAATAGGGGCAGGGGGGACAGGGGAACCCCTCCACTTT. Translated, it gives CASRIGAGGTGEPLHF.

V usage is TRBV19 and J usage is TRBJ2-7; D not certain. Germline loops: CDR1 LNHDA, CDR2 SQIVND (reference sequence). Trimming shortened V by 5 bases and J by 2 bases, and 13 bases separated the two germline ends. CDR3 length equals 14 residues. The CDR3 DNA sequence: TGTGCCAGTAGTCTCAGGTTTCCTACCTACGAGCAGTACTTC. Translated, it gives CASSLRFPTYEQYF.

The CDR3 region is CATSGGSALANYGYTF. The CDR3, as DNA: TGTGCCACCAGCGGCGGAAGTGCCTTAGCTAACTATGGCTACACCTTC. The chain couples TRBV15 to TRBJ1-2; unclear D gene. CDR1 and CDR2 from the germline V gene are LNHNV and YYDKDF (reference sequence). The length of the CDR3 is 16 residues. V lost 5 bases, J lost 0 bases, and 16 bases lay in between.

This clone was recorded once. This chain joins TRBV14 and TRBJ2-2, with 12 bases that match TRBD2. This CDR3 has 16 amino acids. The junction had 4 bases not matched to a gene; V was cut back by 4 bases and J by 4 bases. The germline V gene has CDR1 SGHDN and CDR2 FVKESK. The CDR3 loop is CASSLLAGGSTGELFF. CDR3 DNA sequence: TGTGCCAGCAGCCTCCTAGCGGGAGGGAGCACCGGGGAGCTGTTTTTT. Supplemented by reference TRBV14 and TRBJ2-2, the full variable domain reads EAGVTQFPSHSVIEKGQTVTLRCDPISGHDNLYWYRRVMGKEIKFLLHFVKESKQDESGMPNNRFLAERTGGTYSTLKVQPAELEDSGVYFCASSLLAGGSTGELFFGEGSRLTVL.

The chain recombines TRBV5-6 with TRBJ2-1; D is unresolved. Germline assignment: CDR1 SGHDT and CDR2 YYEEEE. The CDR3 extends over 16 amino acids. V was shortened by 0 bases and J by 0 bases, with 10 bases between the two germline ends. CDR3 amino acids: CASSLGVTSSYNEQFF. DNA of the CDR3: TGTGCCAGCAGCTTGGGAGTAACAAGCTCCTACAATGAGCAGTTCTTC.

V and J are TRBV18 and TRBJ1-5; D gene ambiguous. The V gene's germline CDR1 is KGHSH and CDR2 LQKENI. This CDR3 has 13 residues. Trimming took 2 bases from V and 5 from J, leaving 7 bases between them. The CDR3 spells CASSPSSYQPQHF. DNA of the CDR3: TGTGCCAGCTCACCATCTTCTTATCAGCCCCAGCATTTT.

This chain uses TRBV6-1 with TRBJ2-5; D is undetermined. V lost 7 bases and J lost 1, with 16 bases in between. CDR1 is MNHNS and CDR2 is SASEGT in the germline V gene. The CDR3 totals 15 residues. CDR3 sequence: CASTLEVLGQETQYF. The CDR3 region has the DNA TGTGCCAGCACCCTAGAGGTGCTGGGCCAAGAGACCCAGTACTTC.

V is TRBV11-3 and J is TRBJ2-3; no firm D call. The germline V gene has CDR1 SGHNT and CDR2 YENEEA. The CDR3 consists of 12 residues. Deletions cut 0 bases from V and 3 bases from J, with 1 base between. The CDR3 nucleotides are TGTGCCAGCAGCTTAGAGACAGATACGCAGTATTTT. It translates to CASSLETDTQYF.

Only one count was recorded for this clone. The gene calls are TRBV7-9 and TRBJ1-2; no clear D. The CDR3 extends over 13 amino acids. The ends were cut back, 0 bases at V and 2 bases at J, with 4 bases in the middle. Germline loops: CDR1 SEHNR, CDR2 FQNEAQ (reference sequence). The CDR3 spells CASSLAGNYGYTF. CDR3 coding DNA: TGTGCCAGCAGCTTAGCGGGGAACTATGGCTACACCTTC.

The rearrangement uses TRBV7-6 and TRBJ2-2, with a tentative D call TRBD1 (5 bases). Germline lookup yields CDR1 SGHVS and CDR2 FNYEAQ. Trimming took off 5 bases at V and 1 base at J, with 5 bases between the two ends. This CDR3 is 13 amino acids long. Here the CDR3 DNA reads TGTGCCAGCAGCCAGGGGAACACCGGGGAGCTGTTTTTT. Translated: CASSQGNTGELFF.

Remarks on this clone: A read error may produce the germline difference seen at one junction end. The chain carries TRBV7-9 and TRBJ2-1; D gene uncertain. The CDR3 has 13 residues. Germline CDR1 reads SEHNR; CDR2 reads FQNEAQ (reference sequence). The CDR3 region is CASSLRPYDEQFF. In DNA form, the CDR3 reads TGTGCCAGCAGCCTCAGACCCTACGATGAGCAGTTCTTC. Complete variable domain (other parts from reference TRBV7-9 and TRBJ2-1): DTGVSQNPRHKITKRGQNVTFRCDPISEHNRLYWYRQTLGQGPEFLTYFQNEAQLEKSRLLSDRFSAERPKGSFSTLEIQRTEQGDSAMYLCASSLRPYDEQFFGPGTRLTVL.

The chain recombines TRBV29-1 with TRBJ1-1; D unclear. V lost 1 base and J lost 1, with 7 bases in between. CDR1 SQVTM and CDR2 ANQGSEA come from the germline V gene. CDR3 size: 13 residues. The CDR3 DNA reads as TGCAGCGTTGAAGGGACGGCGAACACTGAAGCTTTCTTT. Translation gives CSVEGTANTEAFF.

The chain couples TRBV28 to TRBJ2-1; possible D gene TRBD2, 5 bases. Trimming took 5 bases from V and 1 from J, leaving 12 bases between them. Germline V gene lookup returns CDR1 MDHEN and CDR2 SYDVKM. The CDR3 covers 15 residues. The CDR3 region is CASSKRLGSYNEQFF. CDR3 coding DNA: TGTGCCAGCAGTAAGCGGTTGGGATCCTACAATGAGCAGTTCTTC.

V and J are TRBV7-2 and TRBJ2-1, with a weak D call TRBD1 (5 bases). The CDR3 has 11 amino acids. Germline loops: CDR1 SGHTA, CDR2 FQGNSA. V was clipped by 3 bases and J by 10 bases, with 7 bases between them. The chain's CDR3 is CASSFRGEQFF. In nucleotides, the CDR3 is TGTGCCAGCAGCTTTAGGGGAGAGCAGTTCTTC.

The chain couples TRBV19 to TRBJ2-7; weak D call: TRBD1 (6 bases). Per the germline V gene, CDR1 is LNHDA and CDR2 is SQIVND (reference sequence). The germline V and J ends were trimmed by 4 bases and 3 bases, with 13 bases remaining between them. This CDR3 contains 14 residues. CDR3 sequence (DNA): TGTGCCAGTAGTAGGGGGACATTGAGCTACGAGCAGTACTTC. The encoded protein is CASSRGTLSYEQYF. Based on the CDR3 plus reference TRBV19 and TRBJ2-7, the full variable domain is DGGITQSPKYLFRKEGQNVTLSCEQNLNHDAMYWYRQDPGQGLRLIYYSQIVNDFQKGDIAEGYSVSREKKESFPLTVTSAQKNPTAFYLCASSRGTLSYEQYFGPGTRLTVT.

This clone has a handful of counts. The rearrangement uses TRBV7-6 and TRBJ2-5, with TRBD2 identical over 7 bases. The CDR3 is 14 amino acids. V was clipped by 1 base and J by 6 bases; unmatched bases: 5. From germline, CDR1 is SGHVS and CDR2 FNYEAQ. Here the CDR3 reads CASSLDGGSQTQYF. CDR3 nucleotides: TGTGCCAGCAGCTTAGACGGGGGGTCGCAGACCCAGTACTTC.

This sequence joins TRBV29-1 and TRBJ2-3; TRBD2 agrees at 7 bases. J gave up 4 bases and V 5 bases, and 6 bases lay outside the gene matches. Germline-derived CDR1 and CDR2 are SQVTM and ANQGSEA. The CDR3 has 13 amino acids. As DNA, the CDR3 is TGCAGCGTTCTCGCGGGGGAGGCAGATACGCAGTATTTT. Translation: CSVLAGEADTQYF.

V is TRBV7-2 and J is TRBJ2-3, with D possibly TRBD2 on 6 matching bases. Between the trimmed V and J ends, which lost 2 bases and 0 bases, there was a span of 15 bases. CDR3 size: 17 residues. Looked up from germline, CDR1 is SGHTA and CDR2 is FQGNSA. This chain's CDR3 is CASSLIGTPSSTDTQYF. CDR3 DNA: TGTGCCAGCAGCTTAATCGGGACTCCCTCTAGCACAGATACGCAGTATTTT.

V is TRBV5-1 and J is TRBJ2-7; 9 nucleotides line up with TRBD1. Germline-derived CDR1 and CDR2 are SGHRS and YFSETQ. The CDR3 spans 14 residues. The V segment lost 2 bases and the J segment 5 bases; nucleotides outside the gene matches: 5. CDR3 DNA: TGCGCCAGCAGCTTCGGGACAGGGAATCACGAGCAGTACTTC. Translating it yields CASSFGTGNHEQYF.

The V and J genes are TRBV29-1 and TRBJ1-2; unclear D gene. The CDR3 runs 15 residues. Between the trimmed V and J ends, which lost 2 bases and 4 bases, there was a span of 17 bases. Germline assignment: CDR1 SQVTM and CDR2 ANQGSEA. CDR3 loop: CSVESQPLNLYGYTF. The DNA for the CDR3 is TGCAGCGTTGAATCACAGCCCCTCAATCTCTATGGCTACACCTTC.

This clone has a handful of counts. V is TRBV19 and J is TRBJ1-2; unclear D gene. The germline V and J ends were trimmed by 3 bases and 3 bases, with 8 bases remaining between them. The CDR3 is made up of 13 amino acids. CDR1 LNHDA and CDR2 SQIVND come from the germline V gene (reference sequence). CDR3 bases: TGTGCCAGTAGTATTCAGGTCTACTATGGCTACACCTTC. This encodes CASSIQVYYGYTF.

The chain is built from TRBV7-9 and TRBJ1-2; 10 bases are shared with TRBD1. The V segment lost 3 bases and the J segment 11 bases; nucleotides outside the gene matches: 12. Per the germline V gene, CDR1 is SEHNR and CDR2 is FQNEAQ (reference sequence). The CDR3 length is 15 residues. CDR3 amino acids: CASSFRDRGHQGYTF. The CDR3 DNA reads TGTGCCAGCAGCTTCCGGGACAGGGGCCATCAGGGTTACACCTTC.

The genes are TRBV4-3 and TRBJ2-5; D unclear. Trimming pared 0 bases from V and 5 bases from J, leaving 7 bases between. Per germline, CDR1 LGHNA and CDR2 YSLEER. The CDR3 runs to 13 residues. CDR3 nucleotides: TGCGCCAGCAGCCAAGATCGACGGGAGACCCAGTACTTC. Residues: CASSQDRRETQYF.

The rearrangement joins TRBV5-1 to TRBJ2-3; a possible D gene is TRBD1 (7 bases). Germline assignment: CDR1 SGHRS and CDR2 YFSETQ. The ends were cut back, 0 bases at V and 6 bases at J, with 14 bases in the middle. The CDR3 covers 15 residues. DNA of the CDR3: TGCGCCAGCAGCTTGGCAGGGGGGATTTTGGATACGCAGTATTTT. This gives the protein CASSLAGGILDTQYF. Full variable domain (missing parts from reference TRBV5-1 and TRBJ2-3): KAGVTQTPRYLIKTRGQQVTLSCSPISGHRSVSWYQQTPGQGLQFLFEYFSETQRNKGNFPGRFSGRQFSNSRSEMNVSTLELGDSALYLCASSLAGGILDTQYFGPGTRLTVL.

The V call is TRBV4-3, the J call TRBJ2-6; D uncertain. V shed 1 base and J shed 0 bases, with 13 bases lying between them. Germline values: CDR1 LGHNA, CDR2 YSLEER. CDR3 size: 18 residues. The CDR3 sequence is CASSQGYHGFSGANVLTF. CDR3 DNA: TGCGCCAGCAGCCAAGGTTACCATGGGTTCTCTGGGGCCAACGTCCTGACTTTC.

This clone was seen only once. The J gene is TRBJ2-7, the V gene TRBV27; D might be TRBD1 or TRBD2, each matching 5 bases. This CDR3 has 11 residues. Germline V gives CDR1 MNHEY, CDR2 SMNVEV (reference sequence). Trimming took 3 bases from V and 11 from J, leaving 11 bases between them. DNA for the CDR3: TGTGCCAGCAGTTTTTCCGGGACCGAGTACTTC. Amino acids: CASSFSGTEYF.

This clone has only one observation. This rearrangement joins TRBV28 to TRBJ2-3, with 9 bases lining up with TRBD2. CDR3 length equals 16 residues. Germline trimming cut 7 bases from V and 0 bases from J; bases unmatched to any gene: 8. In germline, CDR1 is MDHEN, CDR2 SYDVKM. The DNA for the CDR3 is TGTGCCAGCACCTCCCCTAGCGGGACTAGCACAGATACGCAGTATTTT. Translated: CASTSPSGTSTDTQYF. Together with reference TRBV28 and TRBJ2-3, the CDR3 gives the full variable domain: DVKVTQSSRYLVKRTGEKVFLECVQDMDHENMFWYRQDPGLGLRLIYFSYDVKMKEKGDIPEGYSVSREKKERFSLILESASTNQTSMYLCASTSPSGTSTDTQYFGPGTRLTVL.

The chain couples TRBV27 to TRBJ1-2; D is unresolved. Germline lookup yields CDR1 MNHEY and CDR2 SMNVEV (reference sequence). The CDR3 covers 14 residues. Trimming stripped 2 bases from V and 0 bases from J, with 7 bases between. The CDR3 is CASSLLKSNYGYTF. DNA of the CDR3: TGTGCCAGCAGTTTACTCAAGTCTAACTATGGCTACACCTTC.